A selection of T cell receptor beta chains follows, all from one sample in a study of blood T cell repertoires in COVID-19. Sequencing was performed with immunoSEQ multiplex PCR; in TCRdb, only in-frame clones are kept and a portion is missing. In the table there are some 250,000 clones, more than 85% of which are singletons. Sequences were obtained from peripheral blood. The receptor source for this set is a woman aged 55-69 years with COVID-19, enrolled during active disease. CDR3s include the opening cysteine and the closing phenylalanine or tryptophan. The D gene is left open where the match is weak. Clone size is stated in some rows and not others, as once, few, many or a class when expanded.

cdr3_nt: TGTGCCAGCAGCCATAACAGGGGGCCTAACTATGGCTACACCTTC
cdr3_aa: CASSHNRGPNYGYTF
clone_size: -
d_call: TRBD1
v_call: TRBV3-1/TRBV3-2
cdr3_length: 15
j_call: TRBJ1-2

cdr3_nt: TGTGCCTGGAGGGGCTACAGGTTTGTTGATGGTGGCTACACCTTC
cdr3_aa: CAWRGYRFVDGGYTF
clone_size: -
d_call: -
v_call: TRBV30
cdr3_length: 15
j_call: TRBJ1-2

cdr3_nt: TGTGCCAGCAGTTTTTCGACCCGACAGCCGAACACTGAAGCTTTCTTT
cdr3_aa: CASSFSTRQPNTEAFF
clone_size: -
d_call: -
v_call: TRBV28
cdr3_length: 16
j_call: TRBJ1-1

cdr3_nt: TGTGCCAGCAGCCAGGTAGACAGTGTTCAGTCACCCCTCCACTTT
cdr3_aa: CASSQVDSVQSPLHF
clone_size: few
d_call: -
v_call: TRBV4-2
cdr3_length: 15
j_call: TRBJ1-6

cdr3_nt: TGCGCCAGCAGCCCGGACAGCCAAGAGACCCAGTACTTC
cdr3_aa: CASSPDSQETQYF
clone_size: -
d_call: -
v_call: TRBV5-1
cdr3_length: 13
j_call: TRBJ2-5

cdr3_nt: TGTGCCACCAGTGATTTCGGCCTCAGGGAGCAGTTCTTC
cdr3_aa: CATSDFGLREQFF
clone_size: -
d_call: -
v_call: TRBV24-1
cdr3_length: 13
j_call: TRBJ2-1

cdr3_nt: TGCGCCAGCCTCCTGCCCCAACTAGCGGGGTTACAGGATACGCAGTATTTT
cdr3_aa: CASLLPQLAGLQDTQYF
clone_size: -
d_call: TRBD2
v_call: TRBV10-1
cdr3_length: 17
j_call: TRBJ2-3

cdr3_nt: TGCAGCGTTTGGGGACAGGGGTTGAATACGCAGTATTTT
cdr3_aa: CSVWGQGLNTQYF
clone_size: once
d_call: TRBD1
v_call: TRBV29-1
cdr3_length: 13
j_call: TRBJ2-3

cdr3_nt: TGCGCCAGCAGAGACAGGGTAGGGTCCGGGGAGCTGTTTTTT
cdr3_aa: CASRDRVGSGELFF
clone_size: -
d_call: TRBD1
v_call: TRBV5-1
cdr3_length: 14
j_call: TRBJ2-2

cdr3_nt: TGTGCCAGCAGCCCCAAAACTTCCGGTAGCGGGAGGGGGGGGACCCAGTACTTC
cdr3_aa: CASSPKTSGSGRGGTQYF
clone_size: -
d_call: TRBD2
v_call: TRBV7-2
cdr3_length: 18
j_call: TRBJ2-5

cdr3_nt: TGTGCCAGCAGGTCGACAGGGGATCCCCTCCACTTT
cdr3_aa: CASRSTGDPLHF
clone_size: -
d_call: TRBD1
v_call: TRBV28
cdr3_length: 12
j_call: TRBJ1-6

cdr3_nt: TGCGCCAGCAGCCCCCCAGCGCACGGGGAGCTGTTTTTT
cdr3_aa: CASSPPAHGELFF
clone_size: -
d_call: -
v_call: TRBV5-1
cdr3_length: 13
j_call: TRBJ2-2

cdr3_nt: TGTGCCAGCAGAAATAGAGGGACAGCTGTGGATGAGCAGTTCTTC
cdr3_aa: CASRNRGTAVDEQFF
clone_size: -
d_call: TRBD1
v_call: TRBV6-5
cdr3_length: 15
j_call: TRBJ2-1

cdr3_nt: TGTGCCAGCAGCGTGAGGGGGAATTCACCCCTCCACTTT
cdr3_aa: CASSVRGNSPLHF
clone_size: once
d_call: -
v_call: TRBV9
cdr3_length: 13
j_call: TRBJ1-6

cdr3_nt: TGTGCCACCAGTGACGACTATGGCTACACCTTC
cdr3_aa: CATSDDYGYTF
clone_size: -
d_call: -
v_call: TRBV24-1
cdr3_length: 11
j_call: TRBJ1-2

cdr3_nt: TGTGCCAGCAGCTTAGGACTAGCGTTATACCAAGAGACCCAGTACTTC
cdr3_aa: CASSLGLALYQETQYF
clone_size: -
d_call: TRBD2
v_call: TRBV5-5
cdr3_length: 16
j_call: TRBJ2-5

cdr3_nt: TGCGCCAGCAGCTCACGGAGAGGGGGCACTGAAGCTTTCTTT
cdr3_aa: CASSSRRGGTEAFF
clone_size: -
d_call: -
v_call: TRBV5-1
cdr3_length: 14
j_call: TRBJ1-1

cdr3_nt: TGTGCCATCAGTCCCGCCGGCCGACAGAACACTGAAGCTTTCTTT
cdr3_aa: CAISPAGRQNTEAFF
clone_size: -
d_call: -
v_call: TRBV10-3
cdr3_length: 15
j_call: TRBJ1-1

cdr3_nt: TGTGCCAGCAGCCCGAACGACAGGAATAATTCACCCCTCCACTTT
cdr3_aa: CASSPNDRNNSPLHF
clone_size: -
d_call: -
v_call: TRBV7-9
cdr3_length: 15
j_call: TRBJ1-6

cdr3_nt: TGTGCCAGCAGCGTCAGGGATACGCAGTATTTT
cdr3_aa: CASSVRDTQYF
clone_size: -
d_call: -
v_call: TRBV7-3
cdr3_length: 11
j_call: TRBJ2-3

cdr3_nt: TGTGCCAGCAGTTTGGGGACAGGGTTTAATGAAAAACTGTTTTTT
cdr3_aa: CASSLGTGFNEKLFF
clone_size: -
d_call: TRBD1
v_call: TRBV28
cdr3_length: 15
j_call: TRBJ1-4

cdr3_nt: TGTGCCAGCAGCCCGAAGCCGGGGGGGTTACAAGAGACCCAGTACTTC
cdr3_aa: CASSPKPGGLQETQYF
clone_size: -
d_call: TRBD2
v_call: TRBV11-1
cdr3_length: 16
j_call: TRBJ2-5

cdr3_nt: TGTGCCAGCAGTTCCCCGGCGCCCTCAGCGGGAGGATATAAGACCCAGTACTTC
cdr3_aa: CASSSPAPSAGGYKTQYF
clone_size: -
d_call: TRBD2
v_call: TRBV28
cdr3_length: 18
j_call: TRBJ2-5

cdr3_nt: TGTGCCAGCAGTGAAAGCGTTGGTGAGCAGTTCTTC
cdr3_aa: CASSESVGEQFF
clone_size: -
d_call: -
v_call: TRBV6-4
cdr3_length: 12
j_call: TRBJ2-1

cdr3_nt: TGCGCCAGCCGACCCCAGGGGGCGGGAGGGGCCAACGTCCTGACTTTC
cdr3_aa: CASRPQGAGGANVLTF
clone_size: -
d_call: TRBD1
v_call: TRBV5-1
cdr3_length: 16
j_call: TRBJ2-6

cdr3_nt: TGCGCCAGCAGCTTGGCCAGCGGCAGCACAGATACGCAGTATTTT
cdr3_aa: CASSLASGSTDTQYF
clone_size: once
d_call: -
v_call: TRBV5-1
cdr3_length: 15
j_call: TRBJ2-3

cdr3_nt: TGCAGCACCGATGGTCTAGCGGGAGGGGGCGGCACAGATACGCAGTATTTT
cdr3_aa: CSTDGLAGGGGTDTQYF
clone_size: once
d_call: TRBD2
v_call: TRBV29-1
cdr3_length: 17
j_call: TRBJ2-3

cdr3_nt: TGTGCCAGCTCACCCCTTCCGGCGGGAACCAACACCGGGGAGCTGTTTTTT
cdr3_aa: CASSPLPAGTNTGELFF
clone_size: -
d_call: -
v_call: TRBV18
cdr3_length: 17
j_call: TRBJ2-2

cdr3_nt: TGTGCCAGCAGTTTAATACCCACAGGGGAAGTAGAGTCACCCCTCCACTTT
cdr3_aa: CASSLIPTGEVESPLHF
clone_size: -
d_call: TRBD1
v_call: TRBV27
cdr3_length: 17
j_call: TRBJ1-6

cdr3_nt: TGTGCCAGCAGACCAGACAGGGGAGGAATGACTGCCGGGGAGCTGTTTTTT
cdr3_aa: CASRPDRGGMTAGELFF
clone_size: -
d_call: TRBD1
v_call: TRBV2
cdr3_length: 17
j_call: TRBJ2-2

cdr3_nt: TGTGCCACCAGTGATTTGAGTAGCGGGAGCTACAATGAGCAGTTCTTC
cdr3_aa: CATSDLSSGSYNEQFF
clone_size: -
d_call: TRBD2
v_call: TRBV24-1
cdr3_length: 16
j_call: TRBJ2-1

cdr3_nt: TGTGCCAGCAGCTCAACAGGGACAGGGGGCGGGGAGACCCAGTACTTC
cdr3_aa: CASSSTGTGGGETQYF
clone_size: -
d_call: TRBD1
v_call: TRBV7-9
cdr3_length: 16
j_call: TRBJ2-5